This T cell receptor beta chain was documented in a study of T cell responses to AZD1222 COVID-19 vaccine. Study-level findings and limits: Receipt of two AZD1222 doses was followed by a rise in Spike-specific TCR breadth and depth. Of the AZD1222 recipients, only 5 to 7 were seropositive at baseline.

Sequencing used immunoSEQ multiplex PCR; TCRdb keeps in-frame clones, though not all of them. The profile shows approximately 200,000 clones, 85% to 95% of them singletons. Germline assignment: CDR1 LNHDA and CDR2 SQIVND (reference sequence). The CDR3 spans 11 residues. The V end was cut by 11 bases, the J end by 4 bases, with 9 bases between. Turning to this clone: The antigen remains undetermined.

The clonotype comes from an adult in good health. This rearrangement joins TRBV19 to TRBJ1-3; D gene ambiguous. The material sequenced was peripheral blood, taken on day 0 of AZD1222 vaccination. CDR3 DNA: TGTGCCGCCTCGGACGGAAACACCATATATTTT. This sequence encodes CAASDGNTIYF.